This T cell receptor beta chain is drawn from a study of T cells after yellow fever vaccination. This clonotype has more than one count but fewer than ten. TCRdb re-analysed the 5' RACE reads in MiXCR, keeping a single row per CDR3 protein. This sample yields approximately 600,000 distinct CDR3 sequences, of which roughly an eighth are seen a single time; 15% belongs to the top ten. This CDR3 has 14 amino acids. Per the germline V gene, CDR1 is LNHDA and CDR2 is SQIVND (reference sequence). V shed 7 bases and J shed 1 base, with 13 bases lying between them. Sample: PBMCs, taken on the day of the yellow fever booster vaccination. The J gene is TRBJ1-1, the V gene TRBV19, with no clear D. The TCR originated in a man aged 25 to 45 who received the YFV17D yellow fever vaccine. This CDR3 reads CASMSGRWNTEAFF. CDR3 sequence (DNA): TGTGCCAGTATGTCCGGACGGTGGAACACTGAAGCTTTCTTT.